A selection of T cell receptor beta chains follows, all from one sample in a study of cytomegalovirus exposure and HLA in healthy donors. The data were produced by immunoSEQ multiplex PCR, yet TCRdb's version contains in-frame clones alone and is incomplete. Among 150,000 or so clones listed, about 94% were seen once. The specimen was PBMCs. The origin of the receptors is a man aged 18 to 30 in good health and CMV-seropositive. Each CDR3 is given with its conserved first and last residue. D genes are given only for firm matches. Clone size is stated in some rows and not others, as once, few, many or a class when expanded.

J | D | size | V | DNA | CDR3
TRBJ2-5 | TRBD1 | . | TRBV5-4 | TGTGCCAGCAGCTTGGATCCAGGCAGGGGGCAGGTTGAGACCCAGTACTTC | CASSLDPGRGQVETQYF
TRBJ1-1 | TRBD1 | once | TRBV11-2 | TGTGCCAGCAGCAAGGACAGGGGAACTGAAGCTTTCTTT | CASSKDRGTEAFF
TRBJ1-2 | . | . | TRBV15 | TGTGCCACCAGCAGAGGAGGGATAGTAGTGTTCGATGGCTACACCTTC | CATSRGGIVVFDGYTF
TRBJ2-1 | TRBD2 | . | TRBV5-4 | TGTGCCAGCAGCTTAGTTAGTAGCGGGAAGCGACAGTTCTTC | CASSLVSSGKRQFF
TRBJ2-3 | . | . | TRBV11-2 | TGTGCCAGCAGCTTGTGGGCAGGGCCAGATACGCAGTATTTT | CASSLWAGPDTQYF
TRBJ2-2 | . | . | TRBV5-6 | TGTGCCAGCAGCTTGGCCTCTAGGCAAGCCGCCGGGGAGCTGTTTTTT | CASSLASRQAAGELFF
TRBJ2-5 | TRBD2 | . | TRBV7-9 | TGTGCCAGCAGCTTAGGGCTAAGCGGGAGGGCCCAAGAGACCCAGTACTTC | CASSLGLSGRAQETQYF
TRBJ1-2 | . | few | TRBV25-1 | TGTGCCAGCAGCAGGGTTGGTAACTATGGCTACACCTTC | CASSRVGNYGYTF
TRBJ1-4 | . | . | TRBV5-1 | TGCGCCAGCAGCTTGGGCGGGGCCCGGGGTAATGAAAAACTGTTTTTT | CASSLGGARGNEKLFF
TRBJ2-3 | TRBD2 | once | TRBV2 | TGTGCCACCCGAGCGGGAGGGTCCCCAGATACGCAGTATTTT | CATRAGGSPDTQYF
TRBJ2-3 | TRBD2 | . | TRBV7-2 | TGTGCCAGCAGCTTAGAAGCGGGAGCGGCAGATACGCAGTATTTT | CASSLEAGAADTQYF
TRBJ2-1 | TRBD2 | once | TRBV5-1 | TGCGCCAGCAGCCCACCGGGACTAGCAACCGGGGAGCAGTTCTTC | CASSPPGLATGEQFF
TRBJ1-1 | . | . | TRBV5-1 | TGCGCCAGCAGCTTGTCTGATGGGAGGACCGGACACCTTTCGAACACTGAAGCTTTCTTT | CASSLSDGRTGHLSNTEAFF
TRBJ1-2 | . | . | TRBV4-1 | TGCGCCAGCAGCCAAGATCAGGGAACTAACTATGGCTACACCTTC | CASSQDQGTNYGYTF